The 30 T cell receptor beta chains below all came from one sample that was sequenced in a study of post-analysis software for immune sequencing data. Study findings and constraints: The study found TRBV5-6, TRBV5-1 and TRBV20-1 among five TRBV segments more frequent in patients than controls.

Built from TCR beta cDNA, the libraries had unique molecular identifiers in them. MiXCR, applied by TCRdb to the PCR reads, yields one record per CDR3 protein. The sample lists fewer than 700,000 distinct CDR3 sequences; around 47% were seen once. Antigens for these TCRs are unknown. Sequencing was done on a sample of blood. The receptors derive from a girl between 5 and 17 years old with multiple sclerosis.

Concerning this clonotype: This could be a read error, since a much larger clone is one nucleotide away. The chain couples TRBV5-5 to TRBJ1-1; 7 nucleotides line up with TRBD1. This CDR3 spans 14 amino acids. CDR1 is SGHKS and CDR2 is YYEKEE in the germline V gene (reference sequence). J lost 3 bases, V lost 4 bases, and 6 bases had no gene match. DNA for the CDR3: TGTGCCAGCAGCCCCGGGACAGTTCACACTGAAGCTTTCTTT. It specifies CASSPGTVHTEAFF.

This chain uses TRBV7-6 with TRBJ2-1; 11 nucleotides match TRBD2. The V and J ends lost 3 bases and 0 bases, in that order; junction bases with no gene match: 22. Germline CDR1 SGHVS, CDR2 FNYEAQ. The CDR3 length is 23 residues. The CDR3 nucleotides read TGTGCCAGCAGCTTGTCCACCGGATATGGGGGACTAGCGGTTCAAAGCTCCTACAATGAGCAGTTCTTC. This translates into CASSLSTGYGGLAVQSSYNEQFF.

The V gene is TRBV5-1, the J gene TRBJ2-5, with D maybe TRBD2 (5 bases). The J call may be incorrect, as the DNA end agrees better with TRBJ2-7. Germline V gene sequence: CDR1 SGHRS, CDR2 YFSETQ. There are 15 residues in the CDR3. The CDR3: CASSYRPGSSYEQYF. The CDR3 bases are TGCGCCAGCAGCTACCGCCCGGGAAGTTCATACGAGCAGTACTTC.

V is TRBV11-2 and J is TRBJ2-2; TRBD1 or TRBD2 may be the D gene (5 bases each). This CDR3 is 14 amino acids long. Germline lookup yields CDR1 SGHAT and CDR2 FQNNGV. V was cut by 5 bases and J by 5 bases, with 12 bases left in between. In DNA, the CDR3 is TGTGCCAGCAGCGCGGAATGGGGGACCGGGGAGCTGTTTTTT. Protein: CASSAEWGTGELFF.

V is TRBV12-3 or TRBV12-4 and J is TRBJ2-1; no clear D. The end of the DNA fits TRBJ2-7 better, so the J call may be wrong. The CDR3 loop spans 13 amino acids. The CDR3 bases are TGTGCCAGCAGTTTGCCGGATCTCAATGAGCAGTACTTC. Residues: CASSLPDLNEQYF.

The V call is TRBV12-3 or TRBV12-4, the J call TRBJ2-5, with TRBD1 as a possible D gene (7 bases). V dropped 5 bases and J dropped 4 bases, with 14 bases sitting between them. CDR3 length equals 14 residues. CDR3 in DNA: TGTGCCAGCAGTACCTACAGGGGAGGAGAGACCCAGTACTTC. Translating it yields CASSTYRGGETQYF.

V and J are TRBV7-2 and TRBJ2-1; D is uncertain. The J call is in doubt because the DNA end fits TRBJ2-7 better. The CDR3 runs 16 residues. Germline lookup yields CDR1 SGHTA and CDR2 FQGNSA. The CDR3, as DNA: TGTGCCAGCAGCTTAGGTTTCAGGCGCTCCTACAATGAGCAGTACTTC. It yields the protein CASSLGFRRSYNEQYF.

V usage is TRBV20-1 and J usage is TRBJ2-3; TRBD2 is a possible D gene (6 bases). The V end was cut by 3 bases, the J end by 5 bases, with 18 bases between. Germline CDR1 reads DFQATT; CDR2 reads SNEGSKA (reference sequence). The CDR3 totals 15 residues. CDR3 nucleotide sequence: TGCAGTGCTAGCCCCCCCGGGAGCTGGGGAGATACGCAGTATTTT. Amino acid sequence: CSASPPGSWGDTQYF.

The chain has TRBV7-9 and TRBJ2-3; 7 nucleotides line up with TRBD1. Germline assignment: CDR1 SEHNR and CDR2 FQNEAQ (reference sequence). V dropped 0 bases and J dropped 2; count of bases not matched to a gene: 5. There are 16 residues in the CDR3. The CDR3 loop is CASSLAGKGATDTQYF. CDR3 DNA: TGTGCCAGCAGCTTAGCTGGGAAGGGGGCCACAGATACGCAGTATTTT.

This chain uses TRBV12-3 or TRBV12-4 with TRBJ2-6; D unresolved. Trimming pared 2 bases from V and 3 bases from J, leaving 5 bases between. There are 14 residues in the CDR3. CDR3 bases: TGTGCCAGCAGTTTACTCTATGGGGCCAACGTCCTGACTTTC. Its protein product is CASSLLYGANVLTF.

The CDR3 sequence: CAISDHILPRAGGGNTEAFF. The CDR3 DNA is TGTGCCATCAGTGATCACATCCTACCCCGGGCAGGGGGCGGGAACACTGAAGCTTTCTTT. The chain joins TRBV10-3 to TRBJ1-1; 8 nucleotides match TRBD1. CDR3 length: 20 amino acids. Germline V gives CDR1 ENHRY, CDR2 SYGVKD. Trimming cost V 3 bases and J 1 base; bases outside gene matches: 19.

The rearrangement links TRBV15 to TRBJ2-1; a possible D gene is TRBD2 (5 bases). This CDR3 contains 16 residues. V lost 5 bases to trimming and J lost 0 bases, with 14 bases between them. Germline V gene sequence: CDR1 LNHNV, CDR2 YYDKDF (reference sequence). In DNA form, the CDR3 reads TGTGCCACCAGCCCCCGAGGGCGGGCCTCCTACAATGAGCAGTTCTTC. Translated: CATSPRGRASYNEQFF.

V gene TRBV12-3 or TRBV12-4 combines with J gene TRBJ1-1, with TRBD1 as a possible D gene (5 bases). V shed 10 bases and J shed 1 base, with 16 bases lying between them. This CDR3 spans 14 amino acids. This CDR3 reads CANRYQGGNTEAFF. Written as DNA, the CDR3 is TGTGCCAACAGGTATCAGGGAGGGAACACTGAAGCTTTCTTT.

This chain connects TRBV7-2 to TRBJ2-7; 7 bases align to TRBD1. The last part of the DNA fits TRBJ2-5 better; the J call may be wrong. From germline, CDR1 is SGHTA and CDR2 FQGNSA. This CDR3 is 14 amino acids long. CDR3 sequence (DNA): TGTGCCAGCAGCTCGATGGACAGGCCAGAGACCCAGTACTTC. This translates into CASSSMDRPETQYF.

The rearrangement joins TRBV7-2 to TRBJ2-5; TRBD2 is a possible D gene (5 bases). The germline gives CDR1 SGHTA, CDR2 FQGNSA. The length of the CDR3 is 14 residues. V was cut by 4 bases and J by 2 bases, with 11 bases left in between. CDR3 sequence reads: CASSSISVQETQYF. CDR3 in DNA: TGTGCCAGCAGCTCCATTAGCGTACAAGAGACCCAGTACTTC.

This chain connects TRBV7-9 to TRBJ2-7; the match to TRBD2 covers 9 bases. Germline V gene data show CDR1 as SEHNR and CDR2 as FQNEAQ (reference sequence). The trim removed 5 bases at V and 4 bases at J, leaving 9 bases unmatched. This CDR3 comprises 15 residues. CDR3 residues: CASSVAAGGGYEQYF. The CDR3 nucleotides read TGTGCCAGCAGCGTTGCAGCGGGAGGAGGGTACGAGCAGTACTTC.

This clonotype was observed a handful of times. V and J are TRBV6-4 and TRBJ1-1, with D perhaps TRBD1 (6 bases). V lost 8 bases to trimming and J lost 4 bases, with 14 bases between them. CDR1 MRHNA and CDR2 SNTAGT come from the germline V gene. This CDR3 has 13 residues. CDR3 loop: CASRLRGGTEAFF. DNA for the CDR3: TGTGCCAGCCGTCTGAGGGGGGGCACTGAAGCTTTCTTT.

The V gene is TRBV7-2, the J gene TRBJ2-5; the match to TRBD2 covers 9 bases. V lost 3 bases and J lost 1; bases outside the gene matches: 3. This CDR3 region has 15 residues. CDR1 is SGHTA, CDR2 FQGNSA, per germline. CDR3 region: CASSFVTSGQETQYF. The DNA of the CDR3 is TGTGCCAGCAGCTTCGTGACTAGCGGCCAAGAGACCCAGTACTTC.

V gene TRBV7-8 combines with J gene TRBJ2-3; 8 positions agree with TRBD1. The ends lost 4 bases at V and 3 bases at J; junction bases unmatched: 9. CDR1 SGHVS and CDR2 FQNEAQ come from the germline V gene. The CDR3 runs 16 residues. As DNA, the CDR3 is TGTGCCAGCAGCTCTCGGGACAGGCAATTAACAGATACGCAGTATTTT. This translates into CASSSRDRQLTDTQYF.

The chain couples TRBV12-3 or TRBV12-4 to TRBJ2-5; 13 bases match TRBD2. The last part of the DNA fits TRBJ2-7 better; the J call may be wrong. The CDR3 has 14 residues. CDR3 DNA sequence: TGTGCCAGCAGAACTAGCGGGGGGGTCCACGAGCAGTACTTC. Translating it yields CASRTSGGVHEQYF.

This chain joins TRBV7-9 and TRBJ1-2, with unresolved D. Trimming left V 6 bases short and J 1 base short, with 21 bases between. Germline CDR1 reads SEHNR; CDR2 reads FQNEAQ (reference sequence). The CDR3 consists of 17 residues. DNA for the CDR3: TGTGCCAGCAGACCTTCCCTAGGCGGGAGGGATAACTATGGCTACACCTTC. It specifies CASRPSLGGRDNYGYTF.

Comments on this clonotype: Relative to the germline gene, one junction end is altered; a read error may explain this. The chain couples TRBV5-1 to TRBJ2-6; tentative D call: TRBD1 (6 bases). The CDR3 is 15 residues long. CDR1 and CDR2 from the germline V gene are SGHRS and YFSETQ. CDR3 protein: CASSLQGFGANALTF. In nucleotides, the CDR3 is TGCGCCAGCAGCCTACAGGGTTTTGGGGCCAACGCCCTGACTTTC.

This sequence joins TRBV5-1 and TRBJ2-5, with 7 positions matching TRBD2. The assigned J gene may be wrong: the sequence end matches TRBJ2-7 better. This CDR3 is 14 amino acids long. Germline assignment: CDR1 SGHRS and CDR2 YFSETQ. CDR3: CASSGGLSVLEQYF. The CDR3 DNA reads as TGCGCCAGCTCGGGGGGACTGTCGGTTCTCGAGCAGTACTTC.

The chain has TRBV7-9 and TRBJ2-3; 10 nucleotides match TRBD2. This CDR3 comprises 15 residues. Germline assignment: CDR1 SEHNR and CDR2 FQNEAQ (reference sequence). V was clipped by 1 base and J by 6 bases; unmatched bases: 4. In nucleotides, the CDR3 is TGTGCCAGCAGCTTAGATCTAGCGGGAGCGGATACGCAGTATTTT. The encoded protein is CASSLDLAGADTQYF.

The rearrangement links TRBV7-3 to TRBJ2-1; D is ambiguous. This CDR3 has 16 residues. CDR1 SGHTA and CDR2 FQGTGA come from the germline V gene. V was trimmed by 1 base and J by 3 bases, leaving 13 bases between them. The CDR3 here is CASSLSSGRDYNEQFF. CDR3 in DNA: TGTGCCAGCAGCTTAAGTTCTGGCCGAGACTACAATGAGCAGTTCTTC.

The CDR3, as DNA: TGTGCCAGCAGCCCGGGGGGAGGGACTAACAATGAGCAGTTCTTC. Residues: CASSPGGGTNNEQFF. The chain employs TRBV11-2 and TRBJ2-1; TRBD2 matches at 7 bases. Germline CDR1 SGHAT, CDR2 FQNNGV. The CDR3 spans 15 residues. V dropped 5 bases and J dropped 5; count of bases not matched to a gene: 9.

The chain is built from TRBV5-1 and TRBJ2-7; TRBD2 agrees at 16 bases. This CDR3 is 16 amino acids long. Germline CDR1 is SGHRS and CDR2 is YFSETQ. Trimming cost V 3 bases and J 6 bases; bases outside gene matches: 6. CDR3 bases: TGCGCCAGCAGCTGGACGGGGACTAGCGGGAGGGTCGAGCAGTACTTC. It codes for CASSWTGTSGRVEQYF.

This clonotype was seen many times. The chain joins TRBV11-3 to TRBJ2-7; the match to TRBD2 covers 9 bases. The CDR3 extends over 14 amino acids. V was pared by 5 bases and J by 3 bases, with 5 bases of the junction left unmatched. Germline CDR1 reads SGHNT; CDR2 reads YENEEA. The CDR3 region is CASSRWREGYEQYF. In DNA form, the CDR3 reads TGTGCCAGCAGCCGCTGGCGGGAGGGCTACGAGCAGTACTTC.

This clonotype was counted only a few times. The rearrangement links TRBV27 to TRBJ2-1; the D gene is possibly TRBD1 (6 bases). Deletions cut 3 bases from V and 7 bases from J, with 19 bases between. Germline CDR1 is MNHEY and CDR2 is SMNVEV (reference sequence). The CDR3 has 16 amino acids. DNA of the CDR3: TGTGCCAGCAGTTTTCGAACAGGGAGCCGGTGGAATGAGCAGTTCTTC. Residues: CASSFRTGSRWNEQFF.

The CDR3 sequence is CASRDRGDGETQYF. The DNA of the CDR3 is TGTGCCAGCAGGGATCGGGGGGATGGGGAGACCCAGTACTTC. The chain couples TRBV6-1 to TRBJ2-5, with 7 positions matching TRBD2. This CDR3 region has 14 residues. The germline V gene has CDR1 MNHNS and CDR2 SASEGT. V gave up 6 bases and J gave up 5 bases; unmatched junction bases: 9.